The following is a TCR beta chain sequence with its context. Its specificity is not known. The CDR3 extends over 15 amino acids. The germline V gene has CDR1 MGHRA and CDR2 YSYEKL. J lost 6 bases, V lost 4 bases, and 6 bases had no gene match. The table came from immunoSEQ multiplex PCR; TCRdb's copy has only in-frame clones and leaves some out. The data show roughly 56,000 clones, 76% seen once. This sample stems from a study of a mutant IDH1 vaccine in newly diagnosed glioma. Time point described: week 47, end of study. In every dose of vaccine, 300 ug of mutant IDH1 20-mer peptide was given alongside topical imiquimod.

This specimen was PBMCs, taken from a glioma patient whose treatment included an IDH1 peptide vaccine. The sequence derives from a woman aged 40 to 50 with glioma. Some clones in this sample may be carry-over from other donors' samples. The chain joins TRBV4-1 to TRBJ1-4; 9 bases fit TRBD1. The CDR3 sequence is CASSLGWTGDEKLFF. The DNA for the CDR3 is TGCGCCAGCAGCCTCGGGTGGACAGGGGATGAAAAACTGTTTTTT.